The sample holds many counts of the clone carrying this TCR beta chain. The V gene lost 5 bases and the J gene lost 1 base, with 8 bases spanning the gap. The CDR3 runs to 13 residues. Germline V gene data show CDR1 as SGHAT and CDR2 as FQNNGV. In the library, unique molecular identifiers were attached to individual cDNA molecules. One entry per CDR3 protein, called by TCRdb with MiXCR from the RACE reads. This table has just over 80,000 distinct CDR3 sequences, about 10% appearing once. The time point here: patch test 1, 2 weeks after DPC sensitization. The treatment denotes: therapeutic diphenylcyclopropenone sensitization with weekly scalp DPC. These data belong to a study of human T cells and chemical hapten exposure. About the study: In the roughly 25-week study, patients were dosed weekly with diphenylcyclopropenone on the scalp throughout. Chiefly female patients presented with alopecia areata, totalis or universalis.

The sequence was obtained from a woman between 45 and 60 years old with alopecia areata. Some clones in this sample may be carry-over from other donors' samples. The specimen comprised whole blood, sampled in connection with sensitization to the hapten diphenylcyclopropenone (DPC). The chain links TRBV11-2 to TRBJ1-1; D is ambiguous. The CDR3 bases are TGTGCCAGCAGCAAAGGGTCGAACACTGAAGCTTTCTTT. It specifies CASSKGSNTEAFF. Supplemented by reference TRBV11-2 and TRBJ1-1, the full variable domain reads EAGVAQSPRYKIIEKRQSVAFWCNPISGHATLYWYQQILGQGPKLLIQFQNNGVVDDSQLPKDRFSAERLKGVDSTLKIQPAKLEDSAVYLCASSKGSNTEAFFGQGTRLTVV.